This T cell receptor (beta chain) was sequenced for a study of shared clonotypes between healthy human individuals. TCRdb's copy holds only in-frame clones and misses some; the assay was immunoSEQ multiplex PCR. The repertoire has 2 million to 2.5 million clones, under 97% of them found once; the top ten carry roughly 0.13%. A single count supports this clone. The TCR sequence derives from a man aged 18 to 35 in good health. Input material: naive CD4+ T cells sorted from blood. This sample's subset: CD45RA+ positively selected.

This CDR3 reads CASSRLAGWADTQYF. Written as DNA, the CDR3 is TGTGCCAGCAGTCGACTAGCGGGGTGGGCAGATACGCAGTATTTT. This chain uses TRBV28 with TRBJ2-3; 11 nucleotides align to TRBD2. There are 15 residues in the CDR3. Germline V CDR1 and CDR2: MDHEN, SYDVKM. Trimming cost V 5 bases and J 4 bases; bases outside gene matches: 5.